This is a list of T cell receptor beta chains from one sample in a study of blood T cells in healthy people across ages. MiXCR, run by TCRdb on the 5' RACE reads, gives a single entry per CDR3 protein. This table holds around 1,000,000 distinct CDR3 sequences, 20% to 25% found once. This sample was shared with a second study, whose subject was T cells of mothers and their children.

Sequenced material: blood. All receptors derive from a girl aged 2 to 10 in good health. CDR3s include the opening cysteine and the closing phenylalanine or tryptophan. The D gene is left open where the match is weak. The size of a clone is reported for some rows only, either as once, few or many, or as a class for expanded clones.

j_call | d_call | v_call | clone_size | cdr3_aa | cdr3_nt
TRBJ2-7 | . | TRBV7-8 | few | CASSLGTQGIYEQYF | TGTGCCAGCAGCTTAGGTACGCAGGGCATCTACGAGCAGTACTTC
TRBJ2-7 | . | TRBV7-2 | . | CASSSSTTLSNPYEQYF | TGTGCCAGCAGCTCAAGCACGACCCTTTCCAACCCCTACGAGCAGTACTTC
TRBJ1-1 | . | TRBV12-3/TRBV12-4 | few | CASAVANTEAFF | TGTGCCAGCGCCGTGGCGAACACTGAAGCTTTCTTT
TRBJ2-6 | . | TRBV14 | few | CASSHRRGTGANVLTF | TGTGCCAGCAGCCACCGCAGGGGTACTGGGGCCAACGTCCTGACTTTC
TRBJ2-4 | . | TRBV7-2 | . | CASSLGGIQYF | TGTGCCAGCAGTTTGGGGGGCATTCAGTACTTC
TRBJ1-4 | . | TRBV5-1 | few | CASSLDSEGNLFF | TGCGCCAGCAGCTTGGACAGTGAGGGAAACCTGTTTTTT
TRBJ1-6 | . | TRBV7-3 | . | CASSLNPGWDSPLHF | TGTGCCAGCAGCTTAAATCCAGGGTGGGATTCACCCCTCCACTTT
TRBJ2-5 | . | TRBV11-2 | few | CASSLRTAFTGETQYF | TGTGCCAGCAGCTTACGGACAGCTTTTACGGGAGAGACCCAGTACTTC
TRBJ1-2 | TRBD1 | TRBV10-3 | few | CAISESSGQGGYGYTF | TGTGCCATCAGTGAGTCCTCTGGACAGGGTGGTTATGGCTACACCTTC
TRBJ2-5 | . | TRBV7-6 | . | CASSLGGAEQETQYF | TGTGCCAGCAGCCTAGGGGGGGCAGAACAAGAGACCCAGTACTTC
TRBJ2-6 | . | TRBV7-9 | . | CASSYTPTGANVLTF | TGTGCCAGCAGCTACACCCCCACTGGGGCCAACGTCCTGACTTTC
TRBJ2-5 | . | TRBV20-1 | . | CSAVKTGFQETQYF | TGCAGTGCCGTAAAGACGGGGTTCCAAGAGACCCAGTACTTC
TRBJ1-1 | TRBD1 | TRBV6-5 | . | CASGSRQGWTEAFF | TGTGCCAGCGGGTCACGACAGGGTTGGACTGAAGCTTTCTTT
TRBJ2-1 | . | TRBV5-1 | . | CASSPQGKRGSYSSYNEQFF | TGCGCCAGCAGCCCTCAGGGGAAGCGGGGTTCCTACAGCTCCTACAATGAGCAGTTCTTC
TRBJ1-3 | . | TRBV3-1 | . | CASSQSRGDFGNTIYF | TGTGCCAGCAGCCAATCAAGGGGTGACTTCGGAAACACCATATATTTT
TRBJ2-1 | TRBD2 | TRBV5-1 | . | CASSFSGGASNEQFF | TGCGCCAGCAGCTTTAGCGGGGGGGCCTCGAATGAGCAGTTCTTC
TRBJ2-7 | . | TRBV28 | few | CASMGYEQYF | TGTGCCAGCATGGGGTACGAGCAGTACTTC
TRBJ2-3 | . | TRBV9 | . | CASSARGGIDTQYF | TGTGCCAGCAGCGCAAGAGGAGGGATAGATACGCAGTATTTT
TRBJ2-3 | . | TRBV29-1 | few | CSVEGRRIGTDTQYF | TGCAGCGTGGAGGGACGGCGGATAGGAACAGATACGCAGTATTTT
TRBJ2-1 | TRBD1 | TRBV4-3 | few | CASSSHRGAVNEQFF | TGCGCCAGCAGCTCCCACAGGGGTGCCGTCAATGAGCAGTTCTTC
TRBJ2-7 | TRBD1 | TRBV3-1 | many | CASGPGSQGEQYF | TGTGCCAGCGGGCCGGGATCCCAGGGGGAACAGTACTTC
TRBJ1-4 | . | TRBV19 | few | CASTQDRGDEKLFF | TGTGCCAGTACCCAGGACAGAGGTGATGAAAAACTGTTTTTT
TRBJ2-1 | . | TRBV7-2 | . | CASSHIVTFGYNEQFF | TGTGCCAGCAGCCATATTGTGACCTTTGGCTACAATGAGCAGTTCTTC
TRBJ1-2 | TRBD1 | TRBV4-1 | . | CASSQEGQAPIYGYTF | TGCGCCAGCAGCCAAGAGGGACAGGCCCCTATCTATGGCTACACCTTC
TRBJ2-7 | TRBD2 | TRBV7-9 | few | CASSAGLAGGEQYF | TGTGCCAGCAGCGCGGGACTAGCGGGAGGGGAGCAGTACTTC
TRBJ2-3 | TRBD2 | TRBV29-1 | . | CSVGIAGTGFNTDTQYF | TGCAGCGTTGGGATAGCGGGGACGGGGTTTAACACAGATACGCAGTATTTT
TRBJ2-5 | . | TRBV12-3/TRBV12-4 | . | CASSRRAEATQYF | TGTGCCAGCAGTCGGAGGGCCGAGGCGACCCAGTACTTC
TRBJ2-5 | . | TRBV25-1 | . | CASSPRMWEETQYF | TGTGCCAGCAGTCCCCGAATGTGGGAGGAGACCCAGTACTTC
TRBJ1-2 | . | TRBV12-3/TRBV12-4 | . | CASSLRGEYGYTF | TGTGCCAGCAGTTTACGGGGAGAGTATGGCTACACCTTC
TRBJ2-7 | . | TRBV12-3/TRBV12-4 | once | CASSLKTASQSSYEQYF | TGTGCCAGCAGTTTGAAGACTGCCTCCCAGAGCTCCTACGAGCAGTACTTC
TRBJ2-7 | . | TRBV12-3/TRBV12-4 | . | CASSLMRLGEQYF | TGTGCCAGCAGTTTAATGAGGCTAGGCGAGCAGTACTTC
TRBJ1-1 | . | TRBV2 | few | CASFGQMNTEAFF | TGTGCCAGCTTTGGACAGATGAACACTGAAGCTTTCTTT
TRBJ1-2 | TRBD1 | TRBV2 | few | CASHHDRGSNYGYTF | TGTGCCAGTCACCATGACAGGGGGTCTAACTATGGCTACACCTTC
TRBJ1-3 | . | TRBV2 | . | CASSELDRRRGNTIYF | TGTGCCAGCAGTGAATTGGATAGGCGGAGGGGAAACACCATATATTTT
TRBJ1-4 | . | TRBV4-1 | . | CASSQGWSLGEKLFF | TGCGCCAGCAGCCAAGGATGGTCTTTGGGGGAAAAACTGTTTTTT
TRBJ2-7 | TRBD1 | TRBV13 | few | CASSPSVGTGNYEQYF | TGTGCCAGCAGCCCTTCCGTCGGGACAGGAAACTACGAGCAGTACTTC
TRBJ2-2 | . | TRBV5-1 | . | CASSAVPSRNSYTGELFF | TGCGCCAGCAGCGCGGTTCCGTCACGGAACTCCTACACCGGGGAGCTGTTTTTT
TRBJ2-1 | . | TRBV5-1 | few | CASVSTRYNEQFF | TGCGCCAGCGTATCGACCCGGTACAATGAGCAGTTCTTC
TRBJ1-2 | TRBD1 | TRBV6-6 | . | CASRGRGVDGYTF | TGTGCCAGCCGAGGCAGGGGGGTTGATGGCTACACCTTC
TRBJ1-1 | . | TRBV6-6 | few | CASILRENTEAFF | TGTGCCAGCATCCTCAGGGAGAACACTGAAGCTTTCTTT
TRBJ2-3 | . | TRBV12-3/TRBV12-4 | . | CASILRNGDTQYF | TGTGCCAGCATCCTCAGGAATGGAGATACGCAGTATTTT
TRBJ1-4 | . | TRBV7-8 | few | CASSSRPNSLGSEKLFF | TGTGCCAGCAGCTCCCGGCCTAACAGCCTCGGTAGTGAAAAACTGTTTTTT
TRBJ1-4 | . | TRBV20-1 | few | CSALWGDGVWKEKLFF | TGCAGTGCTCTATGGGGAGACGGGGTTTGGAAAGAAAAACTGTTTTTT
TRBJ2-5 | . | TRBV7-2 | . | CASSLVGWQETQYF | TGTGCCAGCAGCCTAGTAGGGTGGCAAGAGACCCAGTACTTC
TRBJ2-3 | . | TRBV2 | few | CASSSSRDTQYF | TGTGCCAGCAGCAGCTCAAGGGATACGCAGTATTTT
TRBJ2-7 | . | TRBV7-6 | once | CASSLDDGFSYEQYF | TGTGCCAGCAGCTTAGACGACGGATTCTCCTACGAGCAGTACTTC